This T cell receptor (beta chain) was identified during a study of human T cells and chemical hapten exposure. Described time point: patch test 3, about 24 weeks after DPC sensitization. The treatment denotes: therapeutic diphenylcyclopropenone sensitization with weekly scalp DPC. Study-wide results and caveats: Alopecia in the donors means their immune response may deviate from healthy people's. Controls had significantly fewer large CDR3 similarity clusters than were formed by expanded TCRs.

V lost 2 bases and J lost 7, with 14 bases in between. Germline CDR1 MDHEN, CDR2 SYDVKM. The CDR3 sequence is 14 residues long. TCRdb redid the calling of the RACE reads with MiXCR, one entry per CDR3 protein. This table has some 90,000 distinct CDR3 sequences, under 13% appearing once. Only a few counts were recorded for this clonotype. Its antigen is currently unknown. This specimen was whole blood, taken in connection with sensitization to the hapten diphenylcyclopropenone (DPC). The V gene is TRBV28, the J gene TRBJ1-1; tentative D call: TRBD1 (5 bases). This TCR came from a woman in her twenties or thirties with alopecia areata. Some clones in this sample may be carry-over from other donors' samples. The CDR3 nucleotides read TGTGCCAGCAGTTTACGGGGGGTTGCACGTGAAGCTTTCTTT. Its protein is CASSLRGVAREAFF.